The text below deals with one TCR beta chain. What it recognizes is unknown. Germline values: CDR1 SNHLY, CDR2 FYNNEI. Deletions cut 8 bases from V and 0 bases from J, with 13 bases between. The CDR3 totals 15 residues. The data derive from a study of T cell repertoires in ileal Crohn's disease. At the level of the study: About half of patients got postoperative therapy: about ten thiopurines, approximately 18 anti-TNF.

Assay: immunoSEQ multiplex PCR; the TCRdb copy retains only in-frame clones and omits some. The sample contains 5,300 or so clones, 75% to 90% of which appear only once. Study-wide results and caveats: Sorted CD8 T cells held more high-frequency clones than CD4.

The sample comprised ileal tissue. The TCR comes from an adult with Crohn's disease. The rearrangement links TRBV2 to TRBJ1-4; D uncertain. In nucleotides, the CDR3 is TGTGCCAGCGTTACGACCCCAGCAACTAATGAAAAACTGTTTTTT. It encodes CASVTTPATNEKLFF. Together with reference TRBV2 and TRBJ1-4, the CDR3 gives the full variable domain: EPEVTQTPSHQVTQMGQEVILRCVPISNHLYFYWYRQILGQKVEFLVSFYNNEISEKSEIFDDQFSVERPDGSNFTLKIRSTKLEDSAMYFCASVTTPATNEKLFFGSGTQLSVL.